This TCR beta chain is drawn from a study of quantifying T cell responses using KT2 cells. Study as a whole: Reverse transcription used primers in the TCR alpha and beta constant regions. Estimated efficiency of the T4 ligation step was above 9.5% under optimum conditions. The study, taken as a whole, reports: KT2 clone alpha and beta sequence counts scaled linearly with input KT2 cell number.

Unfractionated PBMC were spiked with known numbers of KT2 clone cells. A range of KT2-to-PBMC ratios was made using fixed PBMC numbers. The cDNA 3' end received a ligated oligonucleotide with a UMI. First-round PCR used three to five cycles and beta primers RC1.1 and RC1.2 covering TRBC1 and TRBC2. From the UMI-ligation and nested PCR reads, TCRdb called clonotypes with MiXCR, one entry per CDR3 protein. The table includes 40,000 to 50,000 distinct CDR3 sequences, about 18% detected once. V was pared by 3 bases and J by 1 base, with 10 bases between. The CDR3 runs to 14 residues. Germline CDR1 is SGHRS and CDR2 is YFSETQ. For this clonotype: Its antigen is undetermined.

Input material: PBMCs spiked with cells of the T cell clone KT2. The J gene is TRBJ1-1, the V gene TRBV5-1; the D is unclear. The receptor comes from a human donor. The CDR3 here is CASSSQTTNTEAFF. Written as DNA, the CDR3 is TGCGCCAGCAGCTCACAAACAACGAACACTGAAGCTTTCTTT.